This T cell receptor beta chain was sequenced for a study of cytomegalovirus exposure and HLA in healthy donors. The study, taken as a whole, reports: Some public TCRs appeared in many individuals, while most sequences were rare. Diagnosis of cytomegalovirus status made by the classifier reportedly showed high specificity and sensitivity. A later analysis revealed that TCR association rates differed between HLA loci, peaking at DRB1 and bottoming out at HLA-C. Several of the most significant clusters appeared linked to common viral pathogens, based on a later analysis.

As to this clone: No antigen is known for it.

This CDR3 contains 14 residues. Trimming at V came to 4 bases and at J to 7 bases, leaving 9 bases not matched to a gene. Germline CDR1 reads SQVTM; CDR2 reads ANQGSEA. PCR employed 60 Vbeta and 13 Jbeta primers. TCRdb keeps only in-frame clones here, not all; method: immunoSEQ multiplex PCR. The sample holds 70,000 to 90,000 clones; roughly 84% are singletons and the top ten take approximately 19%. The clonotype comes from an older man in good health and CMV-seropositive. The specimen sequenced was PBMCs. The chain couples TRBV29-1 to TRBJ1-4; TRBD1 matches 7 bases. The CDR3 nucleotides read TGCAGCGTTGGGGGTACAGGGGCGGGTGAAAAACTGTTTTTT. This encodes CSVGGTGAGEKLFF.